The present T cell receptor beta chain was sequenced within a study of T cells after yellow fever vaccination. Germline trimming cut 3 bases from V and 2 bases from J; bases unmatched to any gene: 1. This CDR3 region has 14 residues. MiXCR, applied by TCRdb to the 5' RACE reads, yields one record per CDR3 protein. The sample carries hundreds of thousands of distinct CDR3 sequences, roughly 12% recorded once. This clonotype occurred many times. The starting material was PBMCs, obtained on the day of the yellow fever booster vaccination. The chain joins TRBV12-3 or TRBV12-4 to TRBJ2-1; 7 bases are a match to TRBD2. The sequence was collected from a man aged 30 to 45 who received the YFV17D yellow fever vaccine. The CDR3 protein is CASSLSGTYNEQFF. DNA for the CDR3: TGTGCCAGCAGTTTGAGCGGGACCTACAATGAGCAGTTCTTC.